The T cell receptor beta chain under discussion was sequenced for a study of control samples from healthy donors and cancer patients. CDR3 size: 11 residues. Germline assignment: CDR1 LNHDA and CDR2 SQIVND (reference sequence). Trimming stripped 3 bases from V and 6 bases from J, with 2 bases between. The method was immunoSEQ multiplex PCR; TCRdb's version includes in-frame clones alone and lacks a portion of them. The sample records approximately 70,000 clones, approximately 89% being singletons. The TCR was taken from a man aged 55 to 69 with colorectal cancer. This chain links TRBV19 with TRBJ1-4; no reliable D call. The source material was PBMCs. The CDR3 is CASSMYEKLFF. The CDR3 bases are TGTGCCAGTAGTATGTATGAAAAACTGTTTTTT.